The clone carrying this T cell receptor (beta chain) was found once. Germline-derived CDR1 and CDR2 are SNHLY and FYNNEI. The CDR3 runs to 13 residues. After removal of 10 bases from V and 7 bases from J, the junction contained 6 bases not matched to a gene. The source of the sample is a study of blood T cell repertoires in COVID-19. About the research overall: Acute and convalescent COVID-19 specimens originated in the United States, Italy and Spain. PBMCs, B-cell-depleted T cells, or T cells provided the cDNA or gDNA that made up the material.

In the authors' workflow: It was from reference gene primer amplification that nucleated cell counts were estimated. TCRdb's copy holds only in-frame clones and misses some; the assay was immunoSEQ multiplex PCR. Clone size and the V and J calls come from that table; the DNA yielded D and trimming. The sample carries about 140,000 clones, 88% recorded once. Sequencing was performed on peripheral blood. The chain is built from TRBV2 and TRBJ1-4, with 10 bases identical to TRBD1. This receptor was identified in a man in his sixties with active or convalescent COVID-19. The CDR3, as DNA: TGTGCCACCTCGGACAGGGGGGCTGAAAAACTGTTTTTT. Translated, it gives CATSDRGAEKLFF.